This TCR beta chain stems from a study of blood T cell repertoires in COVID-19 (TCRdb year 2020). Some background on the complete study: Collaborator samples came from the United States, Italy and Spain and covered acute and convalescent phases of COVID-19. The material from the prospective study consisted of cDNA or gDNA derived from T cells, B-cell-depleted T cells, or PBMCs. Subjects who had been exposed to COVID-19, were actively infected with it, or had recovered from it provided the deeply sampled blood TCRbeta repertoires that made up the dataset. The repertoires were released in a freely available public database meant as a resource for research on the immune response to SARS-CoV-2. The samples were drawn from the first 160 participants of the ongoing ImmuneRACE study and from 1,254 subjects provided by 6 global collaborators. Nearly every sample came with metadata listing a de-identified subject ID, COVID-19 status, age in years and sex. Where available, HLA class I and class II types were obtained from metadata supplied by the sample provider rather than from assay-based typing. Study-wide findings and limitations: The amount of clinical and demographic metadata varied by source and participant and was provided uncurated.

A second Seattle source provided samples from volunteer blood donors who had recovered from COVID-19. Whole blood was collected in K2EDTA tubes by collaborating institutions according to the institutions' own protocols. For TCRbeta analysis, collaborators shipped samples in one of three forms: frozen whole blood, isolated PBMCs, or DNA extracted from either of those sample types. The CDR3, from cysteine to phenylalanine, totals 13 residues. CDR3 DNA only is kept here, 39 bases in frame from base 1. The germline V gene sets CDR1 to KGHSH and CDR2 to LQKENI. From V the trimming removes 7 bases and from J it removes 0 bases, while the gene matches leave 3 bases of the junction unaccounted for. The immunoSEQ Assay, a bias-controlled multiplex PCR, was used to amplify TCRbeta CDR3 regions from genomic DNA. In the source study's methods: The number of nucleated cells in each sample was estimated from the amplification of reference gene primers within the assay. To quantify the absolute abundance of each unique TCRbeta CDR3 rearrangement, sequence reads were collapsed and filtered. For each sample, productive Simpson clonality was calculated as the square root of Simpson's diversity index over productive rearrangements. TCRdb re-hosts the immuneACCESS table, in-frame sequences only. Its copies lack some clones; in the studies checked, an unresolved V gene accounts for under half of them, and the cause for the rest is not known. The DNA gave D and trimming, while V, J and clone size come from that table. This sample holds approximately 240,000 clones; approximately 90% were observed only once. The top ten constitute 2.1% of the sample.

To note about this clone: Its antigen is still unknown. The record has no base qualities; no much larger clone is one base away.

Recombination linked TRBV18 to TRBJ2-7; TRBD1 fits 7 bases in the junction. The receptor was isolated from a woman aged 40 to 49 who had recovered from COVID-19. Material for sequencing was peripheral blood. The CDR3: CASWRTGSYEQYF. The DNA sequence follows: TGTGCCAGCTGGCGGACAGGCTCCTACGAGCAGTACTTC.